Listed below are T cell receptor beta chains from one sample, sequenced in a study of PD-L1 blockade in urothelial cancer. Some clones are missing from TCRdb's copy, which holds only in-frame ones; the method was immunoSEQ multiplex PCR. The table lists tens of thousands of clones, around 90% of them singletons, with about 2.6% in the top ten. The source was PBMCs, collected around atezolizumab (anti-PD-L1) treatment. The source of these receptors is a man in his sixties with urothelial cancer. The CDR3 runs from the conserved cysteine through the conserved F or W. Fields, in order: J gene, D gene, V gene, clone size, CDR3 protein, CDR3 DNA. The D gene is left open where the match is weak. Some rows mark clone size as missing; the rest say once, few, many or name a class of expanded clone.

TRBJ2-7,NA,TRBV30,NA,CAWSPGQPYEQYF,TGTGCCTGGAGCCCCGGACAGCCCTACGAGCAGTACTTC
TRBJ1-1,TRBD1,TRBV6-5,NA,CASSRGTGRGTEAFF,TGTGCCAGCAGTAGAGGGACAGGTCGGGGCACTGAAGCTTTCTTT
TRBJ1-2,NA,TRBV19,NA,CASSTGGGYTF,TGTGCCAGTAGCACGGGGGGTGGCTACACCTTC
TRBJ2-7,TRBD2,TRBV5-4,NA,CASSLELAGYEQYF,TGTGCCAGCAGCTTGGAACTAGCGGGATACGAGCAGTACTTC
TRBJ2-1,NA,TRBV7-9,NA,CASSLAAAGGYNEQFF,TGTGCCAGCAGCTTAGCGGCGGCGGGCGGTTACAATGAGCAGTTCTTC
TRBJ1-2,TRBD1,TRBV10-3,NA,CAIFTGTGNPGGYGYTF,TGTGCCATCTTCACCGGGACAGGGAATCCGGGGGGGTATGGCTACACCTTC
TRBJ1-5,TRBD1,TRBV6-1,NA,CASSGTGGASNQPQHF,TGTGCCAGCAGTGGGACAGGGGGGGCGAGCAATCAGCCCCAGCATTTT
TRBJ2-2,NA,TRBV30,NA,CAWGTSSYTGELFF,TGTGCCTGGGGTACTAGCTCGTACACCGGGGAGCTGTTTTTT
TRBJ1-3,TRBD1,TRBV5-1,NA,CASSPRQGVNTIYF,TGCGCCAGCAGCCCCCGACAGGGGGTAAACACCATATATTTT
TRBJ1-2,TRBD1,TRBV9,NA,CASSSVGQGAYGYGYTF,TGTGCCAGCAGCTCGGTGGGTCAGGGGGCTTACGGCTATGGCTACACCTTC
TRBJ2-7,NA,TRBV21-1,NA,CASSNRVYVTYEQYF,TGTGCCAGCAGCAATCGGGTATATGTTACCTACGAGCAGTACTTC
TRBJ2-2,NA,TRBV7-2,NA,CASSLGGAGELFF,TGTGCCAGCAGCTTAGGAGGTGCCGGGGAGCTGTTTTTT
TRBJ2-7,NA,TRBV5-1,NA,CASSRTGPYEQYF,TGCGCCAGCAGTCGTACGGGTCCCTACGAGCAGTACTTC
TRBJ1-1,TRBD1,TRBV9,NA,CASSVVGGQGTEAFF,TGTGCCAGCAGCGTAGTGGGAGGACAGGGGACTGAAGCTTTCTTT
TRBJ2-3,TRBD2,TRBV30,NA,CAWSVGGGGKNTQYF,TGTGCCTGGAGTGTGGGGGGGGGAGGGAAAAATACGCAGTATTTT
TRBJ1-1,TRBD1,TRBV18,NA,CASSLDRVNTEAFF,TGTGCCAGCTCCTTGGACAGGGTCAACACTGAAGCTTTCTTT
TRBJ1-1,TRBD1,TRBV11-3,NA,CASSLGTGGKNTEAFF,TGTGCCAGCAGCTTAGGGACAGGGGGCAAGAACACTGAAGCTTTCTTT
TRBJ2-2,NA,TRBV18,NA,CASSPLASVNTGELFF,TGTGCCAGCTCACCACTGGCTAGCGTTAACACCGGGGAGCTGTTTTTT
TRBJ2-6,NA,TRBV7-8,NA,CASSFGRGRANVLTF,TGTGCCAGCAGTTTTGGGCGGGGGCGGGCCAACGTCCTGACTTTC
TRBJ1-6,TRBD1,TRBV27,once,CASRTGSYSPLHF,TGTGCCAGCAGGACAGGGAGTTATTCACCCCTCCACTTT
TRBJ2-1,NA,TRBV19,NA,CASSIRGNEQFF,TGTGCCAGTAGTATCAGGGGAAATGAGCAGTTCTTC
TRBJ1-4,TRBD1,TRBV27,NA,CASSLLSGTGGEKLFF,TGTGCCAGCAGTTTATTATCCGGGACAGGGGGCGAAAAACTGTTTTTT
TRBJ2-7,NA,TRBV30,NA,CAWSVRDYEQYF,TGTGCCTGGAGTGTACGGGACTACGAGCAGTACTTC
TRBJ2-5,TRBD1,TRBV10-3,NA,CAISEFTGGETQYF,TGTGCCATCAGTGAGTTCACAGGGGGAGAGACCCAGTACTTC
TRBJ2-5,NA,TRBV30,NA,CAWSEIQETQYF,TGTGCCTGGAGTGAAATACAAGAGACCCAGTACTTC
TRBJ2-7,NA,TRBV4-1,NA,CASSYRQEYEQYF,TGCGCCAGCAGCTATAGACAGGAGTACGAGCAGTACTTC
TRBJ2-3,TRBD2,TRBV5-4,NA,CASSSLSGGGSTDTQYF,TGTGCCAGCAGCTCCCTTAGCGGGGGGGGATCCACAGATACGCAGTATTTT
TRBJ2-1,TRBD2,TRBV19,NA,CASSTLGLAVEQFF,TGTGCCAGTAGTACTCTGGGACTAGCGGTTGAGCAGTTCTTC
TRBJ1-4,TRBD1,TRBV18,NA,CASSPPTGVTNEKLFF,TGTGCCAGCTCACCGCCGACAGGGGTAACTAATGAAAAACTGTTTTTT
TRBJ1-1,NA,TRBV7-2,NA,CASSFRDSQAFF,TGTGCCAGCAGCTTTCGAGACAGCCAGGCTTTCTTT
TRBJ1-5,TRBD1,TRBV27,NA,CASSLTGNGNQPQHF,TGTGCCAGCAGTTTGACAGGGAACGGCAATCAGCCCCAGCATTTT
TRBJ2-2,NA,TRBV5-1,NA,CASSFGVGELFF,TGCGCCAGCAGCTTCGGTGTCGGGGAGCTGTTTTTT
TRBJ1-5,NA,TRBV19,once,CASKRGVPGNQPQHF,TGTGCCAGTAAACGGGGGGTCCCGGGTAATCAGCCCCAGCATTTT
TRBJ1-2,NA,TRBV29-1,NA,CSVAGREGGYTF,TGCAGCGTTGCCGGCAGGGAAGGAGGCTACACCTTC
TRBJ1-2,NA,TRBV6-1,NA,CASSEWTLYTF,TGTGCCAGCAGTGAATGGACACTCTACACCTTC
TRBJ1-5,TRBD1,TRBV28,NA,CASSLSLVWDSYQPQHF,TGTGCCAGCAGTTTATCTCTAGTATGGGACAGCTATCAGCCCCAGCATTTT
TRBJ2-5,TRBD2,TRBV6-1,NA,CASSDWTSGEVGTQYF,TGTGCCAGCAGTGACTGGACTAGCGGGGAAGTTGGGACCCAGTACTTC
TRBJ1-4,NA,TRBV28,NA,CASSSPDGGEKLFF,TGTGCCAGCAGTTCTCCGGACGGAGGCGAAAAACTGTTTTTT
TRBJ2-3,NA,TRBV30,NA,CAWSLAELRRDTQYF,TGTGCCTGGAGTTTGGCCGAGCTGAGGAGGGATACGCAGTATTTT
TRBJ2-2,TRBD2,TRBV5-1,NA,CASNPSGSSTGELFF,TGCGCCAGCAACCCTAGCGGGAGTAGCACCGGGGAGCTGTTTTTT
TRBJ1-4,NA,TRBV5-1,NA,CASSLTVATNEKLFF,TGCGCCAGCAGCTTGACGGTTGCAACTAATGAAAAACTGTTTTTT
TRBJ2-2,TRBD2,TRBV11-2,NA,CASRGLAANTGELFF,TGTGCCAGCAGGGGACTAGCGGCGAACACCGGGGAGCTGTTTTTT
TRBJ2-7,TRBD2,TRBV10-3,NA,CAANSGGSSYEQYF,TGTGCCGCAAATAGCGGGGGGAGCTCCTACGAGCAGTACTTC
TRBJ1-4,NA,TRBV9,NA,CASSPLRGNEKLFF,TGTGCCAGCAGCCCACTTAGGGGTAATGAAAAACTGTTTTTT
TRBJ1-4,NA,TRBV2,NA,CASSFTGSRREKLFF,TGTGCCAGCAGTTTCACAGGCTCCCGGCGGGAAAAACTGTTTTTT
TRBJ2-1,NA,TRBV18,NA,CASSPPGISSYNEQFF,TGTGCCAGCTCACCACCCGGGATCAGCTCCTACAATGAGCAGTTCTTC
TRBJ2-7,NA,TRBV29-1,NA,CSVLGGVYEQYF,TGCAGCGTCCTAGGGGGGGTCTACGAGCAGTACTTC
TRBJ1-6,TRBD1,TRBV2,NA,CASSGQGQGAPLHF,TGTGCCAGCAGCGGACAGGGCCAGGGGGCCCCCCTCCACTTT
TRBJ2-5,NA,TRBV7-9,few,CASSLTRTLRWETQYF,TGTGCCAGCAGCTTAACAAGGACTCTCCGATGGGAGACCCAGTACTTC
TRBJ2-3,NA,TRBV5-1,NA,CASSLSGYSTDTQYF,TGCGCCAGCAGCTTATCAGGATATAGCACAGATACGCAGTATTTT